The 11 T cell receptor beta chains in this list originate from one sample, sequenced in a study of cytomegalovirus exposure and HLA in healthy donors. Use of 60 Vbeta and 13 Jbeta primers characterized the PCR. Using immunoSEQ multiplex PCR, the repertoire was profiled, and TCRdb retains in-frame clones only, with some absent. The sample lists roughly 200,000 clones; 86% were seen once. The sample taken for sequencing was PBMCs. The receptors were sampled from a woman younger than 45 in good health and CMV-seronegative.

The chain has TRBV28 and TRBJ2-1, with D perhaps matching TRBD2 (6 bases). CDR3 length: 14 residues. V was trimmed by 3 bases and J by 8 bases, leaving 14 bases between them. Per germline, CDR1 MDHEN and CDR2 SYDVKM. CDR3 sequence (DNA): TGTGCCAGCAGTTTTAACGGGGAGGCTGATGAGCAGTTCTTC. Translating gives CASSFNGEADEQFF.

The rearrangement links TRBV11-2 to TRBJ1-1; possible D gene TRBD1, 5 bases. The CDR3 has 13 residues. Germline V lookup: CDR1 SGHAT, CDR2 FQNNGV. The V end lost 3 bases, the J end lost 6 bases, and 11 bases lay between the germline ends. This CDR3 is CASSFAPGAEAFF. The CDR3 DNA reads as TGTGCCAGCAGCTTCGCCCCGGGGGCTGAAGCTTTCTTT.

The chain uses TRBV5-4 and TRBJ2-7; D is perhaps TRBD2 (6 bases). The germline V gene has CDR1 SGHNT and CDR2 YYREEE (reference sequence). The CDR3 runs 14 residues. V shed 2 bases and J shed 2 bases, with 11 bases lying between them. The CDR3 region has the DNA TGTGCCAGCAGCTTTAATAGCGGAGCCTACGAGCAGTACTTC. Its translation is CASSFNSGAYEQYF.

V gene TRBV27 combines with J gene TRBJ2-2, with D maybe TRBD2 (6 bases). CDR3 length: 12 amino acids. Germline V CDR1 and CDR2: MNHEY, SMNVEV (reference sequence). V was clipped by 6 bases and J by 7 bases, with 9 bases between them. The CDR3 here is CASSFGGGELFF. CDR3 DNA: TGTGCCAGCAGCTTCGGGGGCGGGGAGCTGTTTTTT.

Remarks on this clone: Other nucleotide sequences in the sample specify the same CDR3. The V and J genes are TRBV5-8 and TRBJ1-2; D gene uncertain. Trimming shortened V by 1 base and J by 9 bases, and 13 bases separated the two germline ends. Germline-derived CDR1 and CDR2 are SGHTS and YDEGEE. The CDR3 is made up of 13 amino acids. CDR3 loop: CASSLLEGLSYTF. The CDR3, as DNA: TGTGCCAGCAGCTTGTTGGAGGGATTGAGCTACACCTTC. The whole variable domain, filled in from reference TRBV5-8 and TRBJ1-2, reads EAGVTQSPTHLIKTRGQQATLRCSPISGHTSVYWYQQALGLGLQFLLWYDEGEERNRGNFPPRFSGRQFPNYSSELNVNALELEDSALYLCASSLLEGLSYTFGSGTRLTVV.

For this clone: At one boundary the junction diverges from the germline segment, which might be a read error. The rearrangement uses TRBV4-2 and TRBJ2-7; D may be TRBD2 (5 bases). This CDR3 has 17 residues. Germline V CDR1 and CDR2: LGHNA, YNFKEQ. CDR3 DNA sequence: TGTGCCAGCACCCAAATCGGGTCAGCGGACCTAACCTACGAGCAGTACTTC. Translated: CASTQIGSADLTYEQYF.

The V call is TRBV29-1, the J call TRBJ2-3; perhaps TRBD1 as D (7 bases). The V end was cut by 3 bases, the J end by 7 bases, with 14 bases between. Germline V lookup: CDR1 SQVTM, CDR2 ANQGSEA. This CDR3 has 13 amino acids. CDR3 DNA: TGCAGCGTTGAGGAGGGGGCGGGATATACGCAGTATTTT. Protein product: CSVEEGAGYTQYF.

This chain links TRBV5-1 with TRBJ2-6; 8 bases match TRBD1. Germline trimming cut 0 bases from V and 4 bases from J; bases unmatched to any gene: 6. The CDR3 covers 17 residues. CDR1 is SGHRS, CDR2 YFSETQ, per germline. CDR3 protein: CASSLVPGGAGANVLTF. The CDR3 DNA sequence: TGCGCCAGCAGCTTGGTACCAGGGGGCGCGGGGGCCAACGTCCTGACTTTC.

A remark on this clone: The same CDR3 is also encoded by other DNA sequences in this sample. The chain uses TRBV15 and TRBJ2-5; D is ambiguous. V dropped 0 bases and J dropped 2 bases, with 4 bases sitting between them. CDR1 LNHNV and CDR2 YYDKDF come from the germline V gene (reference sequence). This CDR3 spans 13 amino acids. The CDR3 bases are TGTGCCACCAGCAGAGACAGTCAAGAGACCCAGTACTTC. Amino acids: CATSRDSQETQYF. The whole variable domain, filled in from reference TRBV15 and TRBJ2-5, reads DAMVIQNPRYQVTQFGKPVTLSCSQTLNHNVMYWYQQKSSQAPKLLFHYYDKDFNNEADTPDNFQSRRPNTSFCFLDIRSPGLGDTAMYLCATSRDSQETQYFGPGTRLLVL.

The genes are TRBV19 and TRBJ2-1; D is possibly TRBD2 (5 bases). The CDR3 length is 16 residues. V was trimmed by 2 bases and J by 0 bases, leaving 11 bases between them. Per germline, CDR1 LNHDA and CDR2 SQIVND (reference sequence). The CDR3, as DNA: TGTGCCAGTAGTATAACGGACTTCAGCTCCTACAATGAGCAGTTCTTC. This encodes CASSITDFSSYNEQFF.

The chain recombines TRBV5-6 with TRBJ1-1; D is unclear. The CDR3 runs 15 residues. Germline lookup yields CDR1 SGHDT and CDR2 YYEEEE. V lost 6 bases to trimming and J lost 1 base, with 16 bases between them. The CDR3 reads CASTSALTGNTEAFF. The CDR3 DNA sequence: TGTGCCAGCACCAGCGCTCTTACGGGGAACACTGAAGCTTTCTTT.